Shown below are 4 T cell receptor beta chains from a single sample sequenced in a study of blood T cells in healthy people across ages. Next came a second PCR, run for 7 to 11 cycles, which used a sample-barcoded 5' primer along with a J-beta primer mix. Using its own MiXCR run on the 5' RACE reads, TCRdb lists one record per CDR3 protein. This table has about 1.4 million distinct CDR3 sequences, approximately 59% appearing once. Material for sequencing was blood. The receptors here all came from a young man in good health.

This chain links TRBV11-1 with TRBJ2-1; D perhaps matches TRBD2 (6 bases). Germline assignment: CDR1 SGHAT and CDR2 FQDESV (reference sequence). The V end was cut by 5 bases, the J end by 2 bases, with 13 bases between. CDR3 length: 15 amino acids. The CDR3 reads CASSPSGLAYNEQFF. Here the CDR3 DNA reads TGTGCCAGCAGCCCGTCGGGACTGGCCTACAATGAGCAGTTCTTC. The full variable domain, completed using reference TRBV11-1 and TRBJ2-1, is EAEVAQSPRYKITEKSQAVAFWCDPISGHATLYWYRQILGQGPELLVQFQDESVVDDSQLPKDRFSAERLKGVDSTLKIQPAELGDSAMYLCASSPSGLAYNEQFFGPGTRLTVL.

The chain combines TRBV12-3 or TRBV12-4 with TRBJ1-5; D may be TRBD1 (6 bases). The CDR3 is 14 residues long. The germline V and J ends were trimmed by 6 bases and 7 bases, with 16 bases remaining between them. CDR3 bases: TGTGCCAGCAGCTGGACAGCCTGGGGACAGCCCCAGCATTTT. It yields the protein CASSWTAWGQPQHF.

This clonotype turned up a few times. This rearrangement joins TRBV5-6 to TRBJ2-4, with D hard to call. The CDR3 sequence is 14 residues long. Germline assignment: CDR1 SGHDT and CDR2 YYEEEE. V was trimmed by 2 bases and J by 7 bases, leaving 13 bases between them. CDR3 sequence reads: CASSFGPDPNIQYF. In DNA, the CDR3 is TGTGCCAGCAGCTTCGGACCAGATCCGAACATTCAGTACTTC.

The CDR3 DNA reads as TGCAGTGCTAGAGAAGGACAGGGGTCTGGCTACACCTTC. It encodes CSAREGQGSGYTF. V gene TRBV20-1 combines with J gene TRBJ1-2; 9 bases match TRBD1. Germline V gene data show CDR1 as DFQATT and CDR2 as SNEGSKA (reference sequence). V lost 0 bases and J lost 7; bases outside the gene matches: 3. This CDR3 contains 13 residues.